This T cell receptor beta chain emerged from a study of shared clonotypes between healthy human individuals. Study-level information: There were three CD4 naive, three CD4 memory, two CD8 naive and one CD8 memory plates per donor.

As to this clone: The antigen remains unidentified.

Several immunoSEQ 96-well plates shared each subset's DNA, each plate a replicate. The table came from immunoSEQ multiplex PCR; TCRdb's copy has only in-frame clones and leaves some out. This table has some 2,100,000 clones, roughly 91% appearing once. This CDR3 is 13 amino acids long. V was pared by 7 bases and J by 0 bases, with 11 bases between. Germline CDR1 SQVTM, CDR2 ANQGSEA. Cells designated naive CD8 were CD45RO-negative and were positively selected for CCR7, with terminally differentiated effector memory CD45RA+ cells excluded. Regarding the study as a whole: Naive subsets generally had larger estimated richness than memory subsets. The small donor group covered limited genetic and exposure diversity.

Input material: naive CD8+ T cells from PBMCs. This rearrangement joins TRBV29-1 to TRBJ2-3; D unclear. The source is a man aged 18 to 30 in good health. Some clones in this sample may be carry-over from other donors' samples. CDR3 sequence: CSALGGSTDTQYF. CDR3 coding DNA: TGCAGCGCTCTAGGTGGAAGCACAGATACGCAGTATTTT.